These 15 T cell receptor beta chains were sequenced from one sample in a study of cytomegalovirus exposure and HLA in healthy donors. PCR amplification relied on 60 Vbeta primers (plus 13 Jbeta primers). Repertoires were generated with immunoSEQ multiplex PCR, while TCRdb's copy carries only in-frame clones and drops some. The sample carries 140,000 or so clones, around 80% recorded once. Sequences were obtained from PBMCs. The receptors here all came from a man in his forties or fifties in good health and CMV-seronegative.

This sequence joins TRBV28 and TRBJ1-2, with D tentatively TRBD1 (5 bases). CDR1 is MDHEN, CDR2 SYDVKM, per germline. V dropped 3 bases and J dropped 4 bases, with 15 bases sitting between them. The CDR3 has 15 amino acids. The CDR3 spells CASSFPPQEPYGYTF. CDR3 sequence (DNA): TGTGCCAGCAGTTTTCCCCCACAGGAGCCCTATGGCTACACCTTC.

The chain uses TRBV20-1 and TRBJ2-4, with a tentative D call TRBD1 (5 bases). Germline lookup yields CDR1 DFQATT and CDR2 SNEGSKA (reference sequence). The CDR3 consists of 10 residues. Deletions cut 6 bases from V and 9 bases from J, with 9 bases between. The CDR3 DNA reads as TGCAGTGCCCCAAGGGGCATTCAGTACTTC. As protein: CSAPRGIQYF.

The chain uses TRBV6-4 and TRBJ1-2; tentative D call: TRBD1 (6 bases). Germline V lookup: CDR1 MRHNA, CDR2 SNTAGT. Trimming shortened V by 3 bases and J by 2 bases, and 7 bases separated the two germline ends. There are 13 residues in the CDR3. In DNA, the CDR3 is TGTGCCAGCAGTGAAGGACAGAACTATGGCTACACCTTC. This translates into CASSEGQNYGYTF.

This chain links TRBV7-2 with TRBJ1-1, with D perhaps TRBD1 (5 bases). This CDR3 comprises 13 residues. Germline-derived CDR1 and CDR2 are SGHTA and FQGNSA. Trimming shortened V by 1 base and J by 10 bases, and 13 bases separated the two germline ends. As DNA, the CDR3 is TGTGCCAGCAGCTTAGTAGGGAAAGGGGTAGCTTTCTTT. Translating it yields CASSLVGKGVAFF.

The chain uses TRBV28 and TRBJ2-3, with TRBD1 matching 9 bases. This CDR3 has 15 amino acids. The junction had 10 bases not matched to a gene; V was cut back by 7 bases and J by 5 bases. Germline values: CDR1 MDHEN, CDR2 SYDVKM. CDR3 in amino acids: CASTPWDREGDTQYF. The CDR3 nucleotides are TGTGCCAGCACCCCCTGGGACAGGGAGGGAGATACGCAGTATTTT.

The V and J genes are TRBV9 and TRBJ1-2, with D perhaps matching TRBD1 (6 bases). Looked up from germline, CDR1 is SGDLS and CDR2 is YYNGEE. CDR3 size: 14 residues. V shed 0 bases and J shed 8 bases, with 14 bases lying between them. The CDR3 protein is CASSVDPQGRGYTF. The CDR3 DNA reads as TGTGCCAGCAGCGTAGATCCACAGGGTCGCGGCTACACCTTC.

V is TRBV7-2 and J is TRBJ2-3; D is perhaps TRBD2 (6 bases). V was pared by 5 bases and J by 2 bases, with 14 bases between. The germline gives CDR1 SGHTA, CDR2 FQGNSA. The CDR3 length is 15 residues. The CDR3 nucleotides read TGTGCCAGCAGCGCTAACGGCGGGACCACAGATACGCAGTATTTT. Its protein product is CASSANGGTTDTQYF.

V and J are TRBV4-2 and TRBJ2-7; 10 bases fit TRBD1. The CDR3 extends over 17 amino acids. Germline V lookup: CDR1 LGHNA, CDR2 YNFKEQ. Trimming cost V 4 bases and J 6 bases; bases outside gene matches: 15. The CDR3 DNA is TGTGCCAGCAGCCGGAGACCCCTAGCGACAGGGGGCCGCGAGCAGTACTTC. Translating it yields CASSRRPLATGGREQYF.

This clone has only a few counts. The genes are TRBV14 and TRBJ2-2; 8 nucleotides line up with TRBD1. CDR3 length: 15 amino acids. J was trimmed by 5 bases and V by 1 base; bases with no gene match: 3. CDR1 and CDR2 (germline): SGHDN, FVKESK. Written as DNA, the CDR3 is TGTGCCAGCAGCCAAGCCAGGGGGCGAACCGGGGAGCTGTTTTTT. Residues: CASSQARGRTGELFF. The entire variable domain, with the rest obtained from reference TRBV14 and TRBJ2-2, is as follows: EAGVTQFPSHSVIEKGQTVTLRCDPISGHDNLYWYRRVMGKEIKFLLHFVKESKQDESGMPNNRFLAERTGGTYSTLKVQPAELEDSGVYFCASSQARGRTGELFFGEGSRLTVL.

The V gene is TRBV7-9, the J gene TRBJ1-4; D perhaps matches TRBD1 (6 bases). Germline V lookup: CDR1 SEHNR, CDR2 FQNEAQ (reference sequence). The CDR3 has 15 amino acids. V gave up 5 bases and J gave up 2 bases, with 12 bases separating them. CDR3 region: CASSRSQGTNEKLFF. In DNA form, the CDR3 reads TGTGCCAGCAGCCGTTCACAGGGTACTAATGAAAAACTGTTTTTT.

V is TRBV7-9 and J is TRBJ2-1; TRBD1 aligns across 9 bases. CDR3 size: 19 residues. CDR1 and CDR2 from the germline V gene are SEHNR and FQNEAQ (reference sequence). The trim removed 5 bases at V and 4 bases at J, leaving 18 bases unmatched. The CDR3 DNA follows: TGTGCCAGCAGCGCGGGACAGGGAGCATTAGGAAATCTTTACAATGAGCAGTTCTTC. Protein sequence: CASSAGQGALGNLYNEQFF.

This chain uses TRBV27 with TRBJ1-5; a possible D gene is TRBD1 (5 bases). This CDR3 contains 15 residues. The V gene's germline CDR1 is MNHEY and CDR2 SMNVEV (reference sequence). The V gene lost 5 bases and the J gene lost 0 bases, with 11 bases spanning the gap. For the CDR3, the DNA is TGTGCCAGCAGTCCAACGACAGTTAGCAATCAGCCCCAGCATTTT. This sequence encodes CASSPTTVSNQPQHF.

This sequence joins TRBV28 and TRBJ2-7; 7 bases match TRBD1. Germline CDR1 is MDHEN and CDR2 is SYDVKM. The CDR3 is made up of 12 amino acids. V was pared by 8 bases and J by 2 bases, with 3 bases of the junction left unmatched. The CDR3 spells CASGTVPYEQYF. CDR3 DNA sequence: TGTGCCAGCGGGACAGTACCCTACGAGCAGTACTTC. Combining the CDR3 with reference TRBV28 and TRBJ2-7 gives the whole variable domain DVKVTQSSRYLVKRTGEKVFLECVQDMDHENMFWYRQDPGLGLRLIYFSYDVKMKEKGDIPEGYSVSREKKERFSLILESASTNQTSMYLCASGTVPYEQYFGPGTRLTVT.

This chain links TRBV29-1 with TRBJ2-7; D remains unclear. Germline loops: CDR1 SQVTM, CDR2 ANQGSEA. The CDR3 is 13 residues long. The ends were cut back, 4 bases at V and 0 bases at J, with 10 bases in the middle. CDR3 in amino acids: CSVGATSSYEQYF. Here the CDR3 DNA reads TGCAGCGTTGGGGCGACGAGCTCCTACGAGCAGTACTTC.

The chain combines TRBV27 with TRBJ1-5, with D perhaps matching TRBD1 (5 bases). Germline lookup yields CDR1 MNHEY and CDR2 SMNVEV (reference sequence). Trimming removed 2 bases at V and 5 bases at J, with 7 bases between. The CDR3 has 13 amino acids. The CDR3: CASSLGGDQPQHF. The CDR3 DNA reads TGTGCCAGCAGTTTAGGGGGGGATCAGCCCCAGCATTTT.